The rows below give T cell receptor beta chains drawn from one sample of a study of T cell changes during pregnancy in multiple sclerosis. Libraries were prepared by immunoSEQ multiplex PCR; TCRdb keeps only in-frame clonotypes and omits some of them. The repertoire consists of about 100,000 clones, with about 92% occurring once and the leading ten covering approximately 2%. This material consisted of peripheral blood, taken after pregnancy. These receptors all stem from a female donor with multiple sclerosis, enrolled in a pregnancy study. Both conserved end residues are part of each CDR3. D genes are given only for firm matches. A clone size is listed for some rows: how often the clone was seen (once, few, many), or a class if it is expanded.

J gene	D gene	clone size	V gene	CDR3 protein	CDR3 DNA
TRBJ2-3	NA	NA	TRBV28	CAIEDSRTDTQYF	TGTGCCATCGAGGACAGCCGCACAGATACGCAGTATTTT
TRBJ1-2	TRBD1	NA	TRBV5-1	CASSWETGGASGYTF	TGCGCCAGCAGCTGGGAGACAGGGGGCGCTTCCGGCTACACCTTC
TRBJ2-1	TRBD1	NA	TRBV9	CASSFRVQGSSYNEQFF	TGTGCCAGCAGCTTCCGAGTACAGGGGAGCTCCTACAATGAGCAGTTCTTC
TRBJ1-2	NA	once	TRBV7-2	CASSPDPGIYGYTF	TGTGCCAGCAGCCCGGATCCAGGGATCTATGGCTACACCTTC
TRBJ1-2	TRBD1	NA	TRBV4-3	CASSQEDRDYTF	TGCGCCAGCAGCCAAGAAGACAGGGACTACACCTTC
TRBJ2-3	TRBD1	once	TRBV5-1	CASSSTGEEYF	TGCGCCAGCAGCTCGACAGGGGAAGAGTATTTT
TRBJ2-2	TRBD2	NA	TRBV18	CASSRREVNTGELFF	TGTGCCAGCTCACGTCGGGAGGTGAACACCGGGGAGCTGTTTTTT
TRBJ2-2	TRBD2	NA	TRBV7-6	CASSLGLVGTGELFF	TGTGCCAGCAGCCTAGGACTAGTTGGCACCGGGGAGCTGTTTTTT
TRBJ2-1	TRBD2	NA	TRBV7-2	CASSLVSGSVSVEQFF	TGTGCCAGCAGCTTAGTTAGCGGGAGTGTTTCGGTTGAGCAGTTCTTC
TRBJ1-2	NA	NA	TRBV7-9	CASSFAGANYGYTF	TGTGCCAGCAGCTTCGCCGGAGCTAACTATGGCTACACCTTC
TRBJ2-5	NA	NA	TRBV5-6	CASSLVVQETQYF	TGTGCCAGCAGCTTGGTAGTCCAAGAGACCCAGTACTTC
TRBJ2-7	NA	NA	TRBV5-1	CASSFPTENEQYF	TGCGCCAGCAGCTTCCCGACTGAAAACGAGCAGTACTTC
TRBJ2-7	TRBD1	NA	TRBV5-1	CASSPAEDRGNYEQYF	TGCGCCAGCAGCCCAGCGGAGGACAGGGGAAACTACGAGCAGTACTTC
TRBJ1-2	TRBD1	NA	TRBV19	CASRVTGGYGYTF	TGTGCCAGTAGAGTTACAGGGGGGTATGGCTACACCTTC
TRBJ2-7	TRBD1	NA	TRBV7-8	CASSSRDRFHKKQYF	TGTGCCAGCAGCTCCCGGGACAGGTTCCACAAAAAGCAGTACTTC
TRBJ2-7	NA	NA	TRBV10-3	CAISGSSYEQYF	TGTGCCATTTCAGGCAGCTCCTACGAGCAGTACTTC
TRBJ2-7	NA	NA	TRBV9	CASSVEQEGYEQYF	TGTGCCAGCAGCGTAGAACAGGAAGGCTACGAGCAGTACTTC
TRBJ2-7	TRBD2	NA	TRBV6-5	CASSYGLAGIYEQYF	TGTGCCAGCAGTTATGGGCTAGCGGGGATCTACGAGCAGTACTTC
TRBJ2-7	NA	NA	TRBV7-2	CASSLYGGTYEQYF	TGTGCCAGCAGCTTATACGGGGGTACCTACGAGCAGTACTTC
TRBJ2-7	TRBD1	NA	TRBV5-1	CASRLTTGQGDHEQYF	TGCGCCAGCAGATTAACCACGGGACAGGGTGACCACGAGCAGTACTTC
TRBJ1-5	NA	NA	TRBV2	CASRPDGGWTPQHF	TGTGCCAGCAGGCCGGATGGAGGGTGGACGCCCCAGCATTTT
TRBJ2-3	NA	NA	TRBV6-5	CASSHTDTQYF	TGTGCCAGCAGTCACACAGATACGCAGTATTTT
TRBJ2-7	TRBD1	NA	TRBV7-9	CASSTPGQLYEQYF	TGTGCCAGCAGCACGCCGGGACAGCTCTACGAGCAGTACTTC
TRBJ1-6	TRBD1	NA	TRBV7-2	CASSGGQYNSPLHF	TGTGCCAGCAGCGGGGGACAGTATAATTCACCCCTCCACTTT
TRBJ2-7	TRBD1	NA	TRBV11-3	CASSEGQGLSYEQYF	TGTGCCAGCAGCGAGGGACAGGGGTTAAGCTACGAGCAGTACTTC
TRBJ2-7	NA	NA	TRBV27	CASSLRRMTRGVSQYEQYF	TGTGCCAGCAGTTTACGCCGGATGACTCGCGGGGTGTCTCAGTACGAGCAGTACTTC
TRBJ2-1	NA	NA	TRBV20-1	CSAPTRNEQFF	TGCAGTGCGCCGACTAGGAATGAGCAGTTCTTC
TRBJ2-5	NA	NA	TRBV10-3	CAISEQGSQETQYF	TGTGCCATCAGTGAGCAGGGCTCTCAAGAGACCCAGTACTTC
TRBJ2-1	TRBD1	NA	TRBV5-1	CASSSGQTLNEQFF	TGCGCCAGCAGCTCGGGACAGACCCTCAATGAGCAGTTCTTC
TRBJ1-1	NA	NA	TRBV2	CASSEARGVGEAFF	TGTGCCAGCAGTGAAGCGCGGGGGGTCGGTGAAGCTTTCTTT
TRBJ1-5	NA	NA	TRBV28	CASSLLTGKGNQPQHF	TGTGCCAGCAGTTTATTGACAGGAAAGGGCAATCAGCCCCAGCATTTT
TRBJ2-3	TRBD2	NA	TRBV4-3	CASSPGTSGYTDTQYF	TGCGCCAGCAGCCCCGGGACTAGCGGATACACAGATACGCAGTATTTT
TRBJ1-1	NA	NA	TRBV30	CAWSEVVGGTEAFF	TGTGCCTGGAGTGAGGTGGTAGGGGGCACTGAAGCTTTCTTT
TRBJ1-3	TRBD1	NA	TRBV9	CASSVASQGARGNTIYF	TGTGCCAGCAGCGTAGCTTCTCAGGGGGCGCGTGGAAACACCATATATTTT
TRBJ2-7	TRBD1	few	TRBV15	CATSRDPGGSYEQYF	TGTGCCACCAGCAGAGATCCAGGGGGCTCCTACGAGCAGTACTTC
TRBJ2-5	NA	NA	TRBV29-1	CSVGDSAETQYF	TGCAGCGTGGGGGACTCCGCGGAGACCCAGTACTTC
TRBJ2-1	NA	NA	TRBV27	CASSLSTPRVPNEQFF	TGTGCCAGCAGTTTATCTACTCCGAGGGTCCCCAATGAGCAGTTCTTC
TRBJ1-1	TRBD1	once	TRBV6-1	CASPRAGTESSEAFF	TGTGCCAGCCCCCGGGCAGGGACAGAAAGTTCTGAAGCTTTCTTT
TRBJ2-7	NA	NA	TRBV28	CASRSRRVGETYEQYF	TGTGCCAGCAGGTCCCGGAGGGTTGGGGAAACCTACGAGCAGTACTTC
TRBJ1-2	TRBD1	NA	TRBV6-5	CASSRDRGLEGYTF	TGTGCCAGCAGTCGGGACAGGGGGCTTGAGGGCTACACCTTC
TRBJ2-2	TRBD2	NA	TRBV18	CASSPHDLAGNTGELFF	TGTGCCAGCTCACCCCACGACCTAGCGGGTAACACCGGGGAGCTGTTTTTT